Shown below are 26 T cell receptor beta chains from a single sample sequenced in a study of cytomegalovirus exposure and HLA in healthy donors. PCR primers comprised 60 Vbeta and 13 Jbeta primers. Some clones are missing from TCRdb's copy, which holds only in-frame ones; the method was immunoSEQ multiplex PCR. In the table there are around 140,000 clones, just under 85% of which are singletons. Sequencing used PBMCs. The receptors originated from a woman aged 60 to 75 in good health and CMV-seropositive.

This chain uses TRBV27 with TRBJ2-1; maybe TRBD2 (6 bases). CDR3 size: 16 residues. In germline, CDR1 is MNHEY, CDR2 SMNVEV (reference sequence). The ends were cut back, 4 bases at V and 8 bases at J, with 21 bases in the middle. The CDR3 here is CASSSFWSGDFDEQFF. Here the CDR3 DNA reads TGTGCCAGCAGTTCCTTTTGGTCTGGGGACTTCGATGAGCAGTTCTTC.

Details on this clone: Other DNA variants within this sample encode the same CDR3. This sequence joins TRBV6-5 and TRBJ1-2; 11 bases map to TRBD1. The J segment lost 5 bases and the V segment lost 6 bases, leaving 5 bases of the junction unmatched. The germline gives CDR1 MNHEY, CDR2 SVGAGI. The CDR3 covers 14 residues. The CDR3 here is CASRGGTGGYGYTF. DNA for the CDR3: TGTGCCAGCAGGGGAGGGACAGGGGGATATGGCTACACCTTC.

The chain joins TRBV18 to TRBJ2-1; 11 bases are a match to TRBD2. Germline lookup yields CDR1 KGHSH and CDR2 LQKENI. The CDR3 contains 15 residues. Trimming took 2 bases from V and 8 from J; bases not matched to a gene: 5. The DNA of the CDR3 is TGTGCCAGCTCACCAACTAGCGGGAGTCTCGATGAGCAGTTCTTC. This codes for CASSPTSGSLDEQFF.

This chain's CDR3 is CASSRTENTEAFF. The CDR3 nucleotides are TGTGCCAGCAGCAGGACAGAGAACACTGAAGCTTTCTTT. The V call is TRBV5-4, the J call TRBJ1-1; possibly TRBD1 for D (6 bases). Germline-derived CDR1 and CDR2 are SGHNT and YYREEE (reference sequence). The V end was cut by 4 bases, the J end by 1 base, with 8 bases between. The CDR3 totals 13 residues. The full variable domain, completed using reference TRBV5-4 and TRBJ1-1, is ETGVTQSPTHLIKTRGQQVTLRCSSQSGHNTVSWYQQALGQGPQFIFQYYREEENGRGNFPPRFSGLQFPNYSSELNVNALELDDSALYLCASSRTENTEAFFGQGTRLTVV.

V and J are TRBV29-1 and TRBJ2-7; 8 bases agree with TRBD1. Germline trimming cut 3 bases from V and 4 bases from J; bases unmatched to any gene: 14. The germline V gene encodes CDR1 SQVTM and CDR2 ANQGSEA. The CDR3 runs to 16 residues. For the CDR3, the DNA is TGCAGCGTTGAGATGACCACAGGGGGTGAGGAGTACGAGCAGTACTTC. This encodes CSVEMTTGGEEYEQYF.

The chain carries TRBV6-5 and TRBJ2-3; perhaps TRBD1 as D (6 bases). Germline V gene data show CDR1 as MNHEY and CDR2 as SVGAGI. Deletions cut 6 bases from V and 5 bases from J, with 9 bases between. This CDR3 region has 12 residues. CDR3 amino acids: CASRAGEDTQYF. The CDR3 nucleotides are TGTGCCAGCAGGGCAGGGGAAGATACGCAGTATTTT.

The CDR3 DNA reads TGCGCCAGCAGGGGAGCGGGAGGGCCGCAGACCCAGTACTTC. As protein: CASRGAGGPQTQYF. The rearrangement joins TRBV10-2 to TRBJ2-5, with 10 bases matching TRBD2. J gave up 6 bases and V 6 bases, and 7 bases lay outside the gene matches. The CDR3 is made up of 14 amino acids. Germline CDR1 WSHSY, CDR2 SAAADI.

The chain uses TRBV29-1 and TRBJ2-7; 10 nucleotides line up with TRBD1. The CDR3 length is 17 residues. Germline V gene data show CDR1 as SQVTM and CDR2 as ANQGSEA. Unmatched junction bases numbered 18, after V lost 6 bases and J lost 4 bases. The CDR3 region has the DNA TGCAGCGTCGGCGGGACAGGGGAACTTAACGTAGGGTACGAGCAGTACTTC. Translated, it gives CSVGGTGELNVGYEQYF.

The chain carries TRBV28 and TRBJ2-7, with a tentative D call TRBD2 (6 bases). The CDR3 totals 14 residues. The V gene lost 5 bases and the J gene lost 3 bases, with 14 bases spanning the gap. Germline V gives CDR1 MDHEN, CDR2 SYDVKM. The DNA for the CDR3 is TGTGCCAGCAGTAGGGGACTCGAGGTCTACGAGCAGTACTTC. It translates to CASSRGLEVYEQYF.

The chain joins TRBV29-1 to TRBJ1-2, with TRBD1 as a possible D gene (5 bases). Trimming shortened V by 6 bases and J by 2 bases, and 19 bases separated the two germline ends. The CDR3 consists of 15 residues. The germline V gene has CDR1 SQVTM and CDR2 ANQGSEA. CDR3: CSVGGGEAKNYGYTF. DNA for the CDR3: TGCAGCGTAGGCGGGGGGGAAGCGAAAAACTATGGCTACACCTTC.

The rearrangement joins TRBV21-1 to TRBJ2-3; the D call of TRBD2 is as the table states it, not checked on the DNA. TRBV21-1 constitutes a pseudogene. The CDR3 loop spans 14 amino acids. The CDR3 region is CASSLQTSPDTQYF. CDR3 nucleotide sequence: TGTGCCAGCAGCCTACAGACTAGCCCAGATACGCAGTATTTT.

This clone was counted a single time. V usage is TRBV7-9 and J usage is TRBJ2-5, with TRBD2 identical over 7 bases. The CDR3 consists of 14 residues. Losses at the gene ends were 6 bases for V and 6 bases for J; bases not matched to a gene: 10. The germline V gene encodes CDR1 SEHNR and CDR2 FQNEAQ (reference sequence). In DNA form, the CDR3 reads TGTGCCAGCAGAAGCACGGGGGAGGGGAAGACCCAGTACTTC. This gives the protein CASRSTGEGKTQYF. The entire variable domain, with the rest obtained from reference TRBV7-9 and TRBJ2-5, is as follows: DTGVSQNPRHKITKRGQNVTFRCDPISEHNRLYWYRQTLGQGPEFLTYFQNEAQLEKSRLLSDRFSAERPKGSFSTLEIQRTEQGDSAMYLCASRSTGEGKTQYFGPGTRLLVL.

This clone appeared a single time. The genes are TRBV29-1 and TRBJ2-7; a weak D match, TRBD2 (6 bases). Germline V gene sequence: CDR1 SQVTM, CDR2 ANQGSEA. V shed 4 bases and J shed 7 bases, with 17 bases lying between them. The CDR3 length is 13 residues. This chain's CDR3 is CSVVAGPAGEQYF. The CDR3 DNA reads as TGCAGCGTTGTTGCGGGACCGGCCGGGGAGCAGTACTTC.

This chain joins TRBV27 and TRBJ2-5, with D perhaps matching TRBD1 (6 bases). Trimming took 1 base from V and 3 from J, leaving 6 bases between them. This CDR3 is 13 amino acids long. CDR1 is MNHEY, CDR2 SMNVEV, per germline (reference sequence). The CDR3 DNA reads TGTGCCAGCAGTTTATACAGGGAAGAGACCCAGTACTTC. This sequence encodes CASSLYREETQYF.

J is TRBJ2-2 and V is TRBV11-2, with 12 bases lining up with TRBD2. Germline CDR1 and CDR2: SGHAT and FQNNGV. Losses at the gene ends were 6 bases for V and 5 bases for J; bases not matched to a gene: 7. The CDR3 contains 16 residues. The CDR3, as DNA: TGTGCCAGCAGACTAGCGGGAGGAGGGGGGACCGGGGAGCTGTTTTTT. Translation: CASRLAGGGGTGELFF.

This rearrangement joins TRBV20-1 to TRBJ2-7, with D possibly TRBD1 on 5 matching bases. This CDR3 comprises 11 residues. The germline V and J ends were trimmed by 2 bases and 4 bases, with 6 bases remaining between them. Per germline, CDR1 DFQATT and CDR2 SNEGSKA (reference sequence). In nucleotides, the CDR3 is TGCAGTGCTAGAAGGGGATACGAGCAGTACTTC. Amino acids: CSARRGYEQYF.

The CDR3 sequence is CASSRGGYEQYF. The CDR3, as DNA: TGTGCCAGCAGTCGCGGGGGCTACGAGCAGTACTTC. This sequence joins TRBV2 and TRBJ2-7, with 7 positions matching TRBD2. The V segment lost 5 bases and the J segment 3 bases; nucleotides outside the gene matches: 1. Germline-derived CDR1 and CDR2 are SNHLY and FYNNEI. The CDR3 length is 12 residues.

The chain couples TRBV18 to TRBJ2-2; D gene unclear. The V end was cut by 2 bases, the J end by 4 bases, with 11 bases between. CDR1 is KGHSH and CDR2 is LQKENI in the germline V gene. The CDR3 is made up of 15 amino acids. CDR3 residues: CASSPRGIGTGELFF. CDR3 DNA sequence: TGTGCCAGCTCACCAAGAGGAATAGGCACCGGGGAGCTGTTTTTT.

The chain uses TRBV27 and TRBJ2-3; D possibly corresponds to TRBD1 (7 bases). The germline V gene has CDR1 MNHEY and CDR2 SMNVEV (reference sequence). V lost 5 bases to trimming and J lost 1 base, with 16 bases between them. The CDR3 length is 16 residues. This chain's CDR3 is CASSQGGALGTDTQYF. CDR3 in DNA: TGTGCCAGCAGTCAGGGGGGCGCCTTGGGCACAGATACGCAGTATTTT.

V is TRBV30 and J is TRBJ1-4; the match to TRBD1 covers 7 bases. Germline V gene lookup returns CDR1 GTSNPN and CDR2 SVGIG (reference sequence). Trimming took 1 base from V and 6 from J; bases not matched to a gene: 11. The CDR3 length is 16 residues. CDR3 DNA sequence: TGTGCCTGGAGTGCACTACGGGACAGCGCTTATGAAAAACTGTTTTTT. This gives the protein CAWSALRDSAYEKLFF.

The CDR3 bases are TGTGCCAGCAGTCCCACTCCCGGGACAGGAGATGAAAAACTGTTTTTT. It is translated as CASSPTPGTGDEKLFF. V gene TRBV28 combines with J gene TRBJ1-4; 8 bases map to TRBD1. This CDR3 has 16 residues. The ends lost 5 bases at V and 6 bases at J; junction bases unmatched: 11. Germline CDR1 reads MDHEN; CDR2 reads SYDVKM.

The chain combines TRBV7-3 with TRBJ2-1; D possibly corresponds to TRBD2 (6 bases). This CDR3 region has 16 residues. Germline V gene sequence: CDR1 SGHTA, CDR2 FQGTGA. V was clipped by 2 bases and J by 4 bases, with 15 bases between them. The chain's CDR3 is CASSLDGASVYNEQFF. The CDR3 coding sequence is TGTGCCAGCAGCTTAGATGGGGCTAGCGTGTACAATGAGCAGTTCTTC.

V and J are TRBV27 and TRBJ2-3; D possibly corresponds to TRBD2 (5 bases). The CDR3 length is 16 residues. Trimming stripped 1 base from V and 0 bases from J, with 11 bases between. Per germline, CDR1 MNHEY and CDR2 SMNVEV (reference sequence). The CDR3 coding sequence is TGTGCCAGCAGTTTATTCCCTAGCCTAAGCACAGATACGCAGTATTTT. It is translated as CASSLFPSLSTDTQYF.

This chain joins TRBV7-9 and TRBJ1-2, with 8 bases matching TRBD1. The V gene's germline CDR1 is SEHNR and CDR2 FQNEAQ (reference sequence). The CDR3 sequence is 13 residues long. Losses at the gene ends were 5 bases for V and 4 bases for J; bases not matched to a gene: 3. The CDR3: CASSPTGGYGYTF. CDR3 bases: TGTGCCAGCAGCCCCACAGGGGGCTATGGCTACACCTTC.

This clone was detected a few times. J is TRBJ2-5 and V is TRBV29-1; D is ambiguous. Between the trimmed V and J ends, which lost 4 bases and 5 bases, there was a span of 5 bases. CDR1 and CDR2 (germline): SQVTM, ANQGSEA. This CDR3 is built from 10 residues. The CDR3 coding sequence is TGCAGCGTTGGCGCGGAGACCCAGTACTTC. Translating gives CSVGAETQYF.

The CDR3 region is CASSEATGYPYEQYF. DNA of the CDR3: TGTGCCAGCAGCGAGGCGACAGGGTATCCCTACGAGCAGTACTTC. The chain links TRBV9 to TRBJ2-7; 7 nucleotides agree with TRBD1. This CDR3 is 15 amino acids long. Germline CDR1 SGDLS, CDR2 YYNGEE. Trimming cost V 3 bases and J 2 bases; bases outside gene matches: 8.